The clone carrying this T cell receptor beta chain has only one observation. The sample belongs to a study of blood T cell repertoires in COVID-19. Across the whole study: Material from acute and convalescent COVID-19 was sourced from the United States, Italy and Spain. The analysed material was cDNA or gDNA that came from T cells, B-cell-depleted T cells, or PBMCs.

Sequencing was performed with immunoSEQ multiplex PCR; in TCRdb, only in-frame clones are kept and a portion is missing. The sample has around 99,000 clones, around three quarters seen once. CDR1 and CDR2 (germline): SGHTS, YDEGEE. V dropped 3 bases and J dropped 4 bases, with 11 bases sitting between them. The CDR3 length is 15 residues. The TCR originated in a human donor in a cohort sampled during active or convalescent COVID-19. The chain joins TRBV5-8 to TRBJ2-6; TRBD2 is a possible D gene (5 bases). The sequenced sample was peripheral blood. CDR3 DNA sequence: TGTGCCAGCAGCTCATATACGGGAGGGGCCAACGTCCTGACTTTC. It codes for CASSSYTGGANVLTF.